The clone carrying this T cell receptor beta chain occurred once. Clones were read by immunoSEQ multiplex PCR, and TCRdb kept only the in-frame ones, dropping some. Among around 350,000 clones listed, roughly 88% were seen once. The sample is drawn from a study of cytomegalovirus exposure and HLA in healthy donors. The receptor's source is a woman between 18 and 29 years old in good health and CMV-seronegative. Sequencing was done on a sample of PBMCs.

The chain's CDR3 is CASSLLWSSYNEQFF. CDR3 in DNA: TGTGCCAGCAGCTTACTATGGAGCTCCTACAATGAGCAGTTCTTC. The chain has TRBV5-6 and TRBJ2-1; D is ambiguous. The CDR3 contains 15 residues. Between the trimmed V and J ends, which lost 2 bases and 0 bases, there was a span of 9 bases. Germline-derived CDR1 and CDR2 are SGHDT and YYEEEE.